Only a few counts were recorded for the clone carrying this T cell receptor (beta chain). For TCR beta, libraries came from iRepertoire HTBI primers and Arm-PCR of CDR3 regions. TCRdb recomputed calls from the multiplex PCR reads with MiXCR, one row per CDR3 protein. The table has about 320,000 distinct CDR3 sequences, 18% seen once. The sample belongs to a study of regulatory T cells in long-lasting Graves disease. As for time point: newly diagnosed GD, antithyroid drugs for less than 3 months. Isolated PBMC RNA provided the starting material for the TCR library. Losses at the gene ends were 0 bases for V and 7 bases for J; bases not matched to a gene: 1. CDR3 size: 15 residues. Germline values: CDR1 LGHNA, CDR2 YNFKEQ.

Sample: peripheral blood mononuclear cells (PBMCs), taken at new diagnosis, from a patient treated with antithyroid drugs. This TCR derives from a female donor with Graves disease. The chain recombines TRBV4-2 with TRBJ2-1, with 12 bases lining up with TRBD2. The CDR3 bases are TGTGCCAGCAGCCAAGAGGGACTAGCGGGTAATGAGCAGTTCTTC. The encoded protein is CASSQEGLAGNEQFF.